The entry below describes one T cell receptor beta chain. Its target is not known. The record originates from a study of cytomegalovirus exposure and HLA in healthy donors. Study overall: The study's early data release held tens of millions of unique TCRs from HLA-typed donors. Study-wide results and caveats: In an earlier analysis, about 87% or about 30%: the productive usage of most TCR beta V segments. Per a later analysis, 15,000 to 20,000 TCR beta sequences showed association with HLA alleles at 0.05 false discovery rate. The dataset shows that most TCR sequences were rare, while some public TCRs occurred in many donors.

This CDR3 contains 14 residues. Germline CDR1 MNHEY, CDR2 SMNVEV (reference sequence). Trimming took 5 bases from V and 3 from J, leaving 10 bases between them. The PCR contained 60 Vbeta and 13 Jbeta primers. TCRdb keeps only in-frame clones here, not all; method: immunoSEQ multiplex PCR. The sample shows some 170,000 clones, roughly 82% of them seen only once. The rearrangement links TRBV27 to TRBJ2-2; D perhaps matches TRBD1 (6 bases). Sequencing used PBMCs. The source is a man between 50 and 59 years old in good health and CMV-seropositive. The CDR3 DNA is TGTGCCAGCAGTCTATACAGGGACACCGGGGAGCTGTTTTTT. As protein: CASSLYRDTGELFF.